Below are 24 T cell receptor beta chains sequenced from a single sample in a study of CD4 T cells in relation to SARS-CoV-2 and coronaviruses. No antigen is known for these receptors. This table comes from immunoSEQ multiplex PCR, and its TCRdb copy is limited to in-frame clones, with some not included. Altogether 25,000 to 30,000 clones are present, 70% to 80% being singletons, with the ten largest covering approximately 20%. The unexposed donors gave CD4+ T cells in about 2011-2018, prior to COVID-19. Isolation of CD4+ T cells took place after approximately eleven days in culture. Sequencing was carried out using CD4+ T cells from PBMCs, cultured in vitro. These receptors all stem from a human donor in good health.

The chain combines TRBV2 with TRBJ1-6; no clear D gene. Germline V gene lookup returns CDR1 SNHLY and CDR2 FYNNEI. CDR3 length: 13 residues. V shed 4 bases and J shed 5 bases, with 6 bases lying between them. CDR3 sequence reads: CASSGGNNSPLHF. In DNA, the CDR3 is TGTGCCAGCAGTGGGGGAAATAATTCACCCCTCCACTTT.

This chain joins TRBV7-9 and TRBJ2-3; TRBD2 matches 7 bases. The CDR3 extends over 16 amino acids. Germline V gives CDR1 SEHNR, CDR2 FQNEAQ (reference sequence). Trimming at V came to 5 bases and at J to 4 bases, leaving 12 bases not matched to a gene. The CDR3 DNA reads as TGTGCCAGCAGCCCCTCTATCGGGGGGTGGGCAGATACGCAGTATTTT. It is translated as CASSPSIGGWADTQYF.

V is TRBV28 and J is TRBJ1-2; D is undetermined. Germline-derived CDR1 and CDR2 are MDHEN and SYDVKM. CDR3 size: 12 residues. Trimming removed 2 bases at V and 5 bases at J, with 6 bases between. CDR3 in DNA: TGTGCCAGCAGTTTAGGGCAGTATGGCTACACCTTC. Its protein is CASSLGQYGYTF.

The genes are TRBV4-1 and TRBJ2-5; 8 bases match TRBD1. The CDR3 is 15 residues long. Germline V lookup: CDR1 MGHRA, CDR2 YSYEKL. After removal of 1 base from V and 7 bases from J, the junction contained 8 bases not matched to a gene. As DNA, the CDR3 is TGCGCCAGCAGCCAAGCGGACAGGGATTTTGGGACCCAGTACTTC. Residues: CASSQADRDFGTQYF.

Only one count was recorded for this clone. V and J are TRBV7-2 and TRBJ1-1; 7 bases map to TRBD1. CDR3 length equals 12 residues. The germline gives CDR1 SGHTA, CDR2 FQGNSA. V shed 10 bases, J shed 6 bases, and the junction held 8 bases outside the gene matches. The CDR3 protein is CATRQGSPEAFF. For the CDR3, the DNA is TGTGCCACCAGACAGGGTAGCCCTGAAGCTTTCTTT.

This clone was picked up one time. The chain is built from TRBV11-2 and TRBJ2-3, with D tentatively TRBD1 (5 bases). The ends were cut back, 1 base at V and 4 bases at J, with 9 bases in the middle. CDR1 and CDR2 from the germline V gene are SGHAT and FQNNGV. CDR3 length: 14 amino acids. DNA for the CDR3: TGTGCCAGCAGCTTAGGGGGCGGCCCAGATACGCAGTATTTT. This codes for CASSLGGGPDTQYF. The full variable domain, its missing parts supplied by reference TRBV11-2 and TRBJ2-3, is EAGVAQSPRYKIIEKRQSVAFWCNPISGHATLYWYQQILGQGPKLLIQFQNNGVVDDSQLPKDRFSAERLKGVDSTLKIQPAKLEDSAVYLCASSLGGGPDTQYFGPGTRLTVL.

This chain joins TRBV19 and TRBJ2-7; tentative D call: TRBD1 (6 bases). V was pared by 6 bases and J by 6 bases, with 15 bases between. This CDR3 is 13 amino acids long. CDR1 LNHDA and CDR2 SQIVND come from the germline V gene (reference sequence). The CDR3 loop reads CASRDSRSIEQYF. The CDR3 DNA follows: TGTGCCAGTAGGGACAGTCGCTCCATCGAGCAGTACTTC.

This clone has only a few counts. The CDR3 coding sequence is TGTGCCAGCAGCTTAGCAGGTCCCGGAAACACCATATATTTT. Amino acid sequence: CASSLAGPGNTIYF. This chain links TRBV7-2 with TRBJ1-3, with D uncertain. Germline CDR1 SGHTA, CDR2 FQGNSA. The CDR3 has 14 residues. V lost 0 bases and J 4 bases, leaving 7 bases between the germline ends.

V is TRBV19 and J is TRBJ1-5; no reliable D call. The CDR3 is made up of 14 amino acids. CDR1 is LNHDA, CDR2 SQIVND, per germline (reference sequence). The V end lost 5 bases, the J end lost 2 bases, and 10 bases lay between the germline ends. In DNA, the CDR3 is TGTGCCAGTAGTTATCTCGGGGGCAATCAGCCCCAGCATTTT. This codes for CASSYLGGNQPQHF.

The chain carries TRBV4-3 and TRBJ1-3; D uncertain. This CDR3 is 14 amino acids long. Trimming left V 1 base short and J 0 bases short, with 4 bases between. The germline V gene encodes CDR1 LGHNA and CDR2 YSLEER. This chain's CDR3 is CASSQVLSGNTIYF. CDR3 sequence (DNA): TGCGCCAGCAGCCAAGTACTCTCTGGAAACACCATATATTTT.

V and J are TRBV5-1 and TRBJ2-5; D may match TRBD1 or TRBD2 (5 bases each). The CDR3 consists of 15 residues. V lost 0 bases and J lost 5, with 14 bases in between. Germline V gene data show CDR1 as SGHRS and CDR2 as YFSETQ. The CDR3 loop reads CASSLAGTSHETQYF. CDR3 bases: TGCGCCAGCAGCTTGGCCGGGACCTCACATGAGACCCAGTACTTC.

The V gene is TRBV2, the J gene TRBJ1-2; no clear D gene. The CDR3 runs 14 residues. Trimming removed 6 bases at V and 5 bases at J, with 16 bases between. CDR1 and CDR2 from the germline V gene are SNHLY and FYNNEI. The CDR3 here is CASSVVSGRYGYTF. The CDR3 region has the DNA TGTGCCAGCAGCGTTGTGTCAGGCCGATATGGCTACACCTTC.

This clone was seen a handful of times. The chain recombines TRBV18 with TRBJ1-2; D possibly corresponds to TRBD1 (5 bases). The CDR3 covers 16 residues. The germline V and J ends were trimmed by 1 base and 0 bases, with 12 bases remaining between them. Germline V gene sequence: CDR1 KGHSH, CDR2 LQKENI. As DNA, the CDR3 is TGTGCCAGCTCACCACAGTCGGGGCCCGCTAACTATGGCTACACCTTC. It codes for CASSPQSGPANYGYTF.

The sample holds a few counts of this clone. The V call is TRBV6-2 or TRBV6-3, the J call TRBJ1-5; a possible D gene is TRBD1 (5 bases). Looked up from germline, CDR1 is MNHEY and CDR2 is SVGEGT. With 7 bases removed from V and 3 bases from J, the gap between germline ends came to 16 bases. The CDR3 consists of 15 residues. CDR3 nucleotides: TGTGCCAGCACCCCCGGAGCAGGGTTCAATCAGCCCCAGCATTTT. Its translation is CASTPGAGFNQPQHF.

The chain recombines TRBV10-3 with TRBJ2-7, with 7 nucleotides matching TRBD1. This CDR3 is built from 12 residues. In germline, CDR1 is ENHRY, CDR2 SYGVKD. The V and J ends lost 10 bases and 3 bases, in that order; junction bases with no gene match: 6. CDR3 region: CATRDRDYEQYF. The CDR3 DNA reads TGTGCCACTCGAGACAGGGACTACGAGCAGTACTTC.

The rearrangement uses TRBV11-2 and TRBJ2-5; D may correspond to TRBD1 or TRBD2 (5 bases each). This CDR3 contains 19 residues. Trimming shortened V by 5 bases and J by 1 base, and 26 bases separated the two germline ends. Germline V gives CDR1 SGHAT, CDR2 FQNNGV. This CDR3 is CASSTLGDGLWLSQETQYF. CDR3 bases: TGTGCCAGCAGCACTCTCGGGGACGGACTCTGGCTATCCCAAGAGACCCAGTACTTC.

This chain connects TRBV7-9 to TRBJ2-1, with 7 nucleotides matching TRBD1. After removal of 4 bases from V and 4 bases from J, the junction contained 10 bases not matched to a gene. The CDR3 totals 16 residues. Germline loops: CDR1 SEHNR, CDR2 FQNEAQ (reference sequence). DNA for the CDR3: TGTGCCAGCAGCTCGACAGGGTGGTCGTCTTACAATGAGCAGTTCTTC. As protein: CASSSTGWSSYNEQFF.

The rearrangement links TRBV9 to TRBJ2-6; the D gene is possibly TRBD2 (5 bases). Per germline, CDR1 SGDLS and CDR2 YYNGEE. The CDR3 is made up of 17 amino acids. Trimming removed 3 bases from V and 2 bases from J, with 15 bases in between. The CDR3 DNA follows: TGTGCCAGCAGCGCCTTCTCAGCTAGCCCTGGGGCCAACGTCCTGACTTTC. This translates into CASSAFSASPGANVLTF.

This chain links TRBV5-8 with TRBJ2-1; a weak D match, TRBD2 (5 bases). CDR1 is SGHTS, CDR2 YDEGEE, per germline. With 4 bases removed from V and 0 bases from J, the gap between germline ends came to 11 bases. CDR3 size: 15 residues. The CDR3 loop is CASSRTGSSYNEQFF. In DNA, the CDR3 is TGTGCCAGCAGCAGGACTGGGAGCTCCTACAATGAGCAGTTCTTC. The full variable domain, rest sourced from reference TRBV5-8 and TRBJ2-1, is EAGVTQSPTHLIKTRGQQATLRCSPISGHTSVYWYQQALGLGLQFLLWYDEGEERNRGNFPPRFSGRQFPNYSSELNVNALELEDSALYLCASSRTGSSYNEQFFGPGTRLTVL.

The gene calls are TRBV6-6 and TRBJ2-7, with 8 bases lining up with TRBD2. CDR3 length equals 14 residues. The germline V gene encodes CDR1 MNHNY and CDR2 SVGAGI (reference sequence). Unmatched junction bases numbered 11, after V lost 7 bases and J lost 6 bases. The CDR3: CASTGGGMISEQYF. CDR3 nucleotide sequence: TGTGCCAGCACCGGGGGGGGGATGATCTCCGAGCAGTACTTC.

This clone has just a few counts. The chain uses TRBV7-9 and TRBJ1-4; D uncertain. CDR1 SEHNR and CDR2 FQNEAQ come from the germline V gene (reference sequence). CDR3 length equals 11 residues. The ends were cut back, 5 bases at V and 12 bases at J, with 10 bases in the middle. CDR3: CASSRALELFF. The CDR3 DNA sequence: TGTGCCAGCAGCCGGGCTTTGGAACTGTTTTTT.

V usage is TRBV19 and J usage is TRBJ2-5, with D uncertain. Looked up from germline, CDR1 is LNHDA and CDR2 is SQIVND (reference sequence). Trimming cost V 5 bases and J 4 bases, with 11 bases left between them. CDR3 length: 13 residues. The CDR3 region is CASSLSSRETQYF. The CDR3 DNA is TGTGCCAGTAGTCTGAGCTCGAGAGAGACCCAGTACTTC.

V is TRBV6-5 and J is TRBJ1-5, with TRBD1 identical over 8 bases. Germline V gene lookup returns CDR1 MNHEY and CDR2 SVGAGI. This CDR3 spans 14 amino acids. Trimming removed 11 bases from V and 3 bases from J; junction bases left unmatched: 9. CDR3 nucleotides: TGTGCCTTGGGAGCAGGGGGCTACAATCAGCCCCAGCATTTT. It is translated as CALGAGGYNQPQHF.

The chain is built from TRBV7-2 and TRBJ1-5, with TRBD1 identical over 7 bases. Per the germline V gene, CDR1 is SGHTA and CDR2 is FQGNSA. The CDR3 has 14 residues. J gave up 5 bases and V 5 bases, and 6 bases lay outside the gene matches. The CDR3 loop reads CASSPGTVHQPQHF. The CDR3 nucleotides read TGTGCCAGCAGCCCTGGGACAGTTCATCAGCCCCAGCATTTT.